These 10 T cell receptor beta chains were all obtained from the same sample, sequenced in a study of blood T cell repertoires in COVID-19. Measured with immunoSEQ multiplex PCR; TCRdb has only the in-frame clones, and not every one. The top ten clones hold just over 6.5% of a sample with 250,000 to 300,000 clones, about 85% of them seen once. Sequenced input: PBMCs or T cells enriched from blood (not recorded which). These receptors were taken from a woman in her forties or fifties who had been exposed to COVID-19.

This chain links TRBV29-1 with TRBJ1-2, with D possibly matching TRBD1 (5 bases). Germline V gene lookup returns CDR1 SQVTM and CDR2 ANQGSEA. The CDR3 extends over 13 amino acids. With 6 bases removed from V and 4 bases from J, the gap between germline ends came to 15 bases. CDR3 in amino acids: CSVVGREGYGYTF. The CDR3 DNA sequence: TGCAGCGTGGTGGGCAGGGAGGGCTATGGCTACACCTTC.

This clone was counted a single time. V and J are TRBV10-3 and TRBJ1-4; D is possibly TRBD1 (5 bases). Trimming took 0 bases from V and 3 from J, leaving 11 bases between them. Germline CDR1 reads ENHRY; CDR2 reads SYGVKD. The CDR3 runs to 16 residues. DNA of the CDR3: TGTGCCATCAGTGAGTCGAAGGGGATATCTAATGAAAAACTGTTTTTT. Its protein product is CAISESKGISNEKLFF.

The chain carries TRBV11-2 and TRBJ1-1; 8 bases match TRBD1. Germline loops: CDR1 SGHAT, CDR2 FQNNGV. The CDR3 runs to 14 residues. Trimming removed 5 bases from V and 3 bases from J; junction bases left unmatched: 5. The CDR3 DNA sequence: TGTGCCAGCAGCGCCCGGACAGGGTACACTGAAGCTTTCTTT. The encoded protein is CASSARTGYTEAFF.

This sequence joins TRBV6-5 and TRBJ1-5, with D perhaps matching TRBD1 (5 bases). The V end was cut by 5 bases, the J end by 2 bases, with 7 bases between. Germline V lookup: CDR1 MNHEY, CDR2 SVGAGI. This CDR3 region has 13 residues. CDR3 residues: CASSPTGNQPQHF. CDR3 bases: TGTGCCAGCAGTCCGACAGGCAATCAGCCCCAGCATTTT.

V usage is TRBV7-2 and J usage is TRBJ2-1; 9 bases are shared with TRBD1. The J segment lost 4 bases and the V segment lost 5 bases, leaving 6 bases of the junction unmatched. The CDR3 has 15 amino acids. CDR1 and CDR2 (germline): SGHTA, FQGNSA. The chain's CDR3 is CASSPDRGLYNEQFF. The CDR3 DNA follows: TGTGCCAGCAGCCCGGACAGGGGCTTGTACAATGAGCAGTTCTTC.

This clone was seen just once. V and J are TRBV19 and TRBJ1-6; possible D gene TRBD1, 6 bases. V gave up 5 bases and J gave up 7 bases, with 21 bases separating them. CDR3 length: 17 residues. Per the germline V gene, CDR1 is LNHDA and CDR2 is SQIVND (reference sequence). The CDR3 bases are TGTGCCAGTAGTCCTTCCCTTTTACAGGGAGACAATTCACCCCTCCACTTT. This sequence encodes CASSPSLLQGDNSPLHF.

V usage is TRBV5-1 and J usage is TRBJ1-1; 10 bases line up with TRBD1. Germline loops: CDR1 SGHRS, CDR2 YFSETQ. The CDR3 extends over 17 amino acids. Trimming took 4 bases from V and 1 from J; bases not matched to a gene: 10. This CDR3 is CASSPGVGQGRNTEAFF. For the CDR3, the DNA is TGCGCCAGCAGCCCGGGGGTGGGACAGGGGAGGAACACTGAAGCTTTCTTT.

Here the CDR3 reads CASTYAGRNTIYF. In nucleotides, the CDR3 is TGTGCCAGCACCTATGCAGGGCGAAACACCATATATTTT. The gene calls are TRBV12-3 or TRBV12-4 and TRBJ1-3; D perhaps matches TRBD1 (5 bases). This CDR3 is built from 13 residues. The V and J ends lost 7 bases and 5 bases respectively, with 12 bases between them.

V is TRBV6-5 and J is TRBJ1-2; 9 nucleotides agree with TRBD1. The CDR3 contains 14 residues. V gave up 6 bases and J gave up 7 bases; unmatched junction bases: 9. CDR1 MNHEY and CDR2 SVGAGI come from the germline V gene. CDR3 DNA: TGTGCCAGCAGCCTAGGGACAGGGAAGCTTGGCTACACCTTC. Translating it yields CASSLGTGKLGYTF.

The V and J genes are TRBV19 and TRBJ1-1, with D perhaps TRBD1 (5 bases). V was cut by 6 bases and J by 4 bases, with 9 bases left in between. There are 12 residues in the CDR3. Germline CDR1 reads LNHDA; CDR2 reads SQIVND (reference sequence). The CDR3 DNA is TGTGCCAGTAGCGTGGGGGGCACTGAAGCTTTCTTT. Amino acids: CASSVGGTEAFF.